These 11 T cell receptor beta chains share one sample of origin, sequenced in a study of technical replicates of blood from a handful of donors. Here immunoSEQ multiplex PCR was the method, and the copy in TCRdb shows in-frame clones only, minus some. The sample records roughly 51,000 clones, 93% being singletons. The sequencing input was PBMCs. The receptors come from a human donor in good health. Some clones in this sample may be carry-over from other donors' samples.

The CDR3: CASSFSVRNTEAFF. The CDR3 nucleotides read TGTGCCAGCAGTTTTTCGGTACGGAACACTGAAGCTTTCTTT. V usage is TRBV27 and J usage is TRBJ1-1, with D unclear. Germline V lookup: CDR1 MNHEY, CDR2 SMNVEV (reference sequence). Trimming took off 3 bases at V and 1 base at J, with 9 bases between the two ends. The CDR3 sequence is 14 residues long.

Only a few counts were recorded for this clone. CDR3 amino acids: CASSVNGAGEAFF. The CDR3 DNA reads as TGTGCCAGCAGCGTAAATGGGGCCGGTGAAGCTTTCTTT. The V and J genes are TRBV9 and TRBJ1-1, with TRBD1 as a possible D gene (5 bases). Trimming pared 1 base from V and 7 bases from J, leaving 11 bases between. The CDR3 has 13 residues. Germline V gives CDR1 SGDLS, CDR2 YYNGEE.

This chain uses TRBV6-1 with TRBJ1-6, with TRBD1 as a possible D gene (5 bases). Germline-derived CDR1 and CDR2 are MNHNS and SASEGT. CDR3 length: 17 amino acids. V lost 0 bases, J lost 7 bases, and 16 bases lay in between. The CDR3 is CASSEAPPQGGNSPLHF. The CDR3 DNA reads TGTGCCAGCAGTGAAGCCCCCCCGCAGGGTGGGAATTCACCCCTCCACTTT.

DNA for the CDR3: TGTGCCAGCAGTTTAACCTCCAGATCTAATGAAAAACTGTTTTTT. It specifies CASSLTSRSNEKLFF. This chain links TRBV6-5 with TRBJ1-4; no clear D. The V and J ends lost 4 bases and 3 bases respectively, with 12 bases between them. CDR3 length: 15 residues. CDR1 is MNHEY, CDR2 SVGAGI, per germline.

The J gene is TRBJ2-6, the V gene TRBV30, with D hard to call. Germline CDR1 is GTSNPN and CDR2 is SVGIG (reference sequence). V was shortened by 0 bases and J by 2 bases, with 5 bases between the two germline ends. This CDR3 is built from 14 residues. CDR3 amino acids: CAWSVPAGANVLTF. The CDR3 DNA follows: TGTGCCTGGAGTGTACCAGCTGGGGCCAACGTCCTGACTTTC.

The V call is TRBV2, the J call TRBJ2-7; a possible D gene is TRBD2 (5 bases). Germline loops: CDR1 SNHLY, CDR2 FYNNEI. The CDR3 is made up of 14 amino acids. V lost 6 bases to trimming and J lost 4 bases, with 16 bases between them. In nucleotides, the CDR3 is TGTGCCAGCAGGAGGACTTTCACGGGGTACGAGCAGTACTTC. Translation gives CASRRTFTGYEQYF. The full variable domain, with the rest looked up from reference TRBV2 and TRBJ2-7, is EPEVTQTPSHQVTQMGQEVILRCVPISNHLYFYWYRQILGQKVEFLVSFYNNEISEKSEIFDDQFSVERPDGSNFTLKIRSTKLEDSAMYFCASRRTFTGYEQYFGPGTRLTVT.

This clone has a single count. The J gene is TRBJ2-3, the V gene TRBV10-3; 10 nucleotides match TRBD2. Trimming took 6 bases from V and 2 from J; bases not matched to a gene: 8. This CDR3 has 16 residues. Per germline, CDR1 ENHRY and CDR2 SYGVKD. CDR3 in DNA: TGTGCCATCAGAGAAGGACTAGCGGTAAACACAGATACGCAGTATTTT. It specifies CAIREGLAVNTDTQYF.

CDR3 sequence reads: CASSPGQPLRGQYF. The CDR3 nucleotides are TGTGCCAGCAGCCCGGGACAGCCTCTACGTGGGCAGTACTTC. V and J are TRBV7-2 and TRBJ2-7; 7 bases line up with TRBD1. Germline trimming cut 5 bases from V and 9 bases from J; bases unmatched to any gene: 13. The V gene's germline CDR1 is SGHTA and CDR2 FQGNSA. The CDR3 runs 14 residues.

The chain carries TRBV25-1 and TRBJ1-3; TRBD1 is a possible D gene (6 bases). This CDR3 has 15 amino acids. Germline-derived CDR1 and CDR2 are MGHDK and SYGVNS. V shed 6 bases and J shed 3 bases, with 15 bases lying between them. The CDR3 nucleotides read TGTGCCAGCAGACCTACAGGGTTTTTTGGAAACACCATATATTTT. This gives the protein CASRPTGFFGNTIYF.

This clone was detected only once. The J gene is TRBJ1-1, the V gene TRBV5-4, with D possibly TRBD1 on 5 matching bases. Trimming took 2 bases from V and 8 from J, leaving 10 bases between them. The CDR3 has 12 residues. Germline CDR1 SGHNT, CDR2 YYREEE (reference sequence). The CDR3 bases are TGTGCCAGCAGCTTCCCAAGGGGAGAAGCTTTCTTT. Translation: CASSFPRGEAFF.

The chain links TRBV13 to TRBJ2-3; 11 bases agree with TRBD1. Trimming removed 5 bases from V and 3 bases from J; junction bases left unmatched: 4. Germline V CDR1 and CDR2: PRHDT, FYEKMQ (reference sequence). The CDR3 contains 15 residues. The CDR3 region has the DNA TGTGCCAGCAGCAAGGACAGGGGGCTTACAGATACGCAGTATTTT. Protein product: CASSKDRGLTDTQYF.